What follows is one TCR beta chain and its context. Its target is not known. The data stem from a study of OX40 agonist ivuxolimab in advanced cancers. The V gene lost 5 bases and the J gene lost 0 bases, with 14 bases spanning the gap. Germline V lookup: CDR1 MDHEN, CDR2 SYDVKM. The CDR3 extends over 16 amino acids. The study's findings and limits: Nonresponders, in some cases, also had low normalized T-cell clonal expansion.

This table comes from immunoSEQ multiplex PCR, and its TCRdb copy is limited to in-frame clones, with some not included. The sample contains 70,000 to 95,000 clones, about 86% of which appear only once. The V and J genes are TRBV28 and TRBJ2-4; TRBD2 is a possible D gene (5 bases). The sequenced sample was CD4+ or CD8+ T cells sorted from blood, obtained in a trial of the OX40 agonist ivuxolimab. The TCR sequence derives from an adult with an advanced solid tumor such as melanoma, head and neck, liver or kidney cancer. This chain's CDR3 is CASSPTPAGAKNIQYF. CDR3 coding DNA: TGTGCCAGCAGTCCCACACCGGCGGGAGCCAAAAACATTCAGTACTTC.